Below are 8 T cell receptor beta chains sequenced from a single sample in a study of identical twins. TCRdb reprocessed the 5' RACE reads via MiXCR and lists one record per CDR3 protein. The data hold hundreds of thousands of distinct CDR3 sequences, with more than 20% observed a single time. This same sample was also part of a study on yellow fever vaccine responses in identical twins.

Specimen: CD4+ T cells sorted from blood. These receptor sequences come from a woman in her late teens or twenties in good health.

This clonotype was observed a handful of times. CDR3 DNA: TGCGCCAGCAGCCAAGAGCGCCTTAAACAGGGTTCCTATTACGCTGGAAACACCATATATTTT. Amino acids: CASSQERLKQGSYYAGNTIYF. The chain links TRBV4-1 to TRBJ1-3; tentatively, D is TRBD1 (6 bases). This CDR3 has 21 amino acids. CDR1 and CDR2 from the germline V gene are MGHRA and YSYEKL. Trimming took off 0 bases at V and 2 bases at J, with 26 bases between the two ends.

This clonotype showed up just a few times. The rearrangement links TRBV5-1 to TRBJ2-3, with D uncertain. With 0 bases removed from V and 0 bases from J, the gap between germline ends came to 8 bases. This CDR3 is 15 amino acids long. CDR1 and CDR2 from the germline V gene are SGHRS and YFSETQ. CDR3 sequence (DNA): TGCGCCAGCAGCTTGGGAGAGTCTAGCACAGATACGCAGTATTTT. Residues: CASSLGESSTDTQYF.

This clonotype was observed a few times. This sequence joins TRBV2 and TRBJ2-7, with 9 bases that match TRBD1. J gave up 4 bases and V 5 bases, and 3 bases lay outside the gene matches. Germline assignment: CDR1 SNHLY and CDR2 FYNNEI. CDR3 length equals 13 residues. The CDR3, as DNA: TGTGCCAGCAGTCCGACAGGGGGATACGAGCAGTACGTC. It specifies CASSPTGGYEQYV.

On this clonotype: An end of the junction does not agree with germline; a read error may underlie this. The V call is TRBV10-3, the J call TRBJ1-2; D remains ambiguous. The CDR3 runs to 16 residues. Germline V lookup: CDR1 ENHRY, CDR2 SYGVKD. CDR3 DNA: TGTGCCATCAGTGAGATCAGATCAACACACAACTATGGCTACGCCTTC. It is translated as CAISEIRSTHNYGYAF.

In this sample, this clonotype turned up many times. CDR3 DNA sequence: TGTGCCACCAGCAGAGGAGGCGGCAATGAGCAGTTCTTC. This sequence encodes CATSRGGGNEQFF. The genes are TRBV15 and TRBJ2-1; D gene ambiguous. CDR1 is LNHNV and CDR2 is YYDKDF in the germline V gene (reference sequence). The V end was cut by 1 base, the J end by 6 bases, with 7 bases between. The CDR3 runs to 13 residues.

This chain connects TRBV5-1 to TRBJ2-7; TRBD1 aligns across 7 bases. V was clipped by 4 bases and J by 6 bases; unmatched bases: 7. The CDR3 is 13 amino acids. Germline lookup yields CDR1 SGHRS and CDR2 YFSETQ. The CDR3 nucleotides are TGCGCCAGCAGCCCATCTACAGGGGTCGAGCAGTACTTC. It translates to CASSPSTGVEQYF.

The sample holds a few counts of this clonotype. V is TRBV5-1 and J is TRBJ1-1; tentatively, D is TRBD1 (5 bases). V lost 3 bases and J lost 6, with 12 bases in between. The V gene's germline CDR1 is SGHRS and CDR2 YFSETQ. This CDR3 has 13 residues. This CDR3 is CASSSLAGAEAFF. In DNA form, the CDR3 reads TGCGCCAGCAGCTCCCTCGCGGGGGCTGAAGCTTTCTTT.

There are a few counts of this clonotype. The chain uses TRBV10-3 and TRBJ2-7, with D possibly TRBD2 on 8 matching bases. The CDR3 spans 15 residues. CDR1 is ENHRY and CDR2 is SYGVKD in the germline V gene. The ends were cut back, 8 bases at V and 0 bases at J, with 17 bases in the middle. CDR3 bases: TGTGCCATCCGGGGGGGACAGATGTCCTCCTACGAGCAGTACTTC. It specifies CAIRGGQMSSYEQYF.